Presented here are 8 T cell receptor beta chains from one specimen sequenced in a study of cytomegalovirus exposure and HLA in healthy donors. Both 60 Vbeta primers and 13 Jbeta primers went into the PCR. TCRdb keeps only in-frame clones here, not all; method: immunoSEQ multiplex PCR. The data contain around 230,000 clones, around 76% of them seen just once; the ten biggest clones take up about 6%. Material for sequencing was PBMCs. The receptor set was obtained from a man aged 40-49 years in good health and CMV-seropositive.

CDR3 nucleotide sequence: TGTGCCTGGAGTGTAGCCAACTCTAACAATGAGCAGTTCTTC. Its protein product is CAWSVANSNNEQFF. The rearrangement uses TRBV30 and TRBJ2-1, with D hard to call. CDR3 size: 14 residues. Germline V gene lookup returns CDR1 GTSNPN and CDR2 SVGIG (reference sequence). The V and J ends lost 0 bases and 5 bases respectively, with 11 bases between them.

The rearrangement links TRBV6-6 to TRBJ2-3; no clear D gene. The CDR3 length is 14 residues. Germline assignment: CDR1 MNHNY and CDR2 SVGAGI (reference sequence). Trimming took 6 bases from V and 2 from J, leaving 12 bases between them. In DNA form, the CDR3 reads TGTGCCAGCAGATCTGCGGCAAACACAGATACGCAGTATTTT. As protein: CASRSAANTDTQYF.

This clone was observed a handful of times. In nucleotides, the CDR3 is TGTGCCAGCAGTAAAGGACAGACGATCACTGAAGCTTTCTTT. Translation gives CASSKGQTITEAFF. This chain connects TRBV6-1 to TRBJ1-1; D is perhaps TRBD1 (6 bases). This CDR3 is built from 14 residues. With 5 bases removed from V and 4 bases from J, the gap between germline ends came to 14 bases. The V gene's germline CDR1 is MNHNS and CDR2 SASEGT.

The CDR3 nucleotides are TGTGCCAGTAGTTCCTGGACTAGCGGGGCCTACAATGAGCAGTTCTTC. Translated: CASSSWTSGAYNEQFF. This sequence joins TRBV19 and TRBJ2-1; TRBD2 matches at 12 bases. This CDR3 spans 16 amino acids. Germline V CDR1 and CDR2: LNHDA, SQIVND (reference sequence). V shed 5 bases and J 2 bases; nucleotides not matched to a gene: 4.

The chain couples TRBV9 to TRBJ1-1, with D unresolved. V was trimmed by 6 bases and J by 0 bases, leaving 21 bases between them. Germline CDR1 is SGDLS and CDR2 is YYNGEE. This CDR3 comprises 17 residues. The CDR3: CASTSEREGSMNTEAFF. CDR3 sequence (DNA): TGTGCCAGCACCTCCGAGAGGGAAGGATCGATGAACACTGAAGCTTTCTTT.

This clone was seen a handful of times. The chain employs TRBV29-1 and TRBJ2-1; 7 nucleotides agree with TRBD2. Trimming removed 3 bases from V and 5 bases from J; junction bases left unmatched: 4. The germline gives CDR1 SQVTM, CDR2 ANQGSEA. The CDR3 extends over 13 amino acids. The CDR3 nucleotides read TGCAGCGTTGATGGGGGGGAGGACAATGAGCAGTTCTTC. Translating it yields CSVDGGEDNEQFF.

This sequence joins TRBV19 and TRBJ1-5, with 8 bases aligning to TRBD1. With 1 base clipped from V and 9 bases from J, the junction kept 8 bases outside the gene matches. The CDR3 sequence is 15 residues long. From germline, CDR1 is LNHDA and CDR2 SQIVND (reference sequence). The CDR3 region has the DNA TGTGCCAGTAGTATAGGGCAGGGGGCCCCCTGGCCCCAGCATTTT. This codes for CASSIGQGAPWPQHF.

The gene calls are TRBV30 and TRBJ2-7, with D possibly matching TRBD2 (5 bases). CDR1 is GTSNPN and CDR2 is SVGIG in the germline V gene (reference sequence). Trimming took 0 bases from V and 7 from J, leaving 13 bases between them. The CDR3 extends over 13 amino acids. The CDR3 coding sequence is TGTGCCTGGAGTGTACAGAGGGCCGGTGAGCAGTACGTC. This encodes CAWSVQRAGEQYV.